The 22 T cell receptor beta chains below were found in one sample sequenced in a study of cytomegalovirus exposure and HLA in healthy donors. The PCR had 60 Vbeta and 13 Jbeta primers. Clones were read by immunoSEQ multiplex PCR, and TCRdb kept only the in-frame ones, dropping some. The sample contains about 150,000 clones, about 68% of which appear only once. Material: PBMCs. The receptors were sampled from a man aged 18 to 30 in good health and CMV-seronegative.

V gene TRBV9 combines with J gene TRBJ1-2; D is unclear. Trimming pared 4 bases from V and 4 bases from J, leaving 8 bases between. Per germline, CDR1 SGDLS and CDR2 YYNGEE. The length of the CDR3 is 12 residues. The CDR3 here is CASSPGSYGYTF. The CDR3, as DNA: TGTGCCAGCAGCCCGGGAAGCTATGGCTACACCTTC.

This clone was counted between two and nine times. CDR3 bases: TGTGCCAGCAGGGTCGCGACAGGGGCCTCCTACGAGCAGTACTTC. Its translation is CASRVATGASYEQYF. V is TRBV6-5 and J is TRBJ2-7; 8 bases map to TRBD1. The V gene end was trimmed by 6 bases and the J gene end by 0 bases; junction bases not matched to a gene: 7. In germline, CDR1 is MNHEY, CDR2 SVGAGI. The CDR3 loop spans 15 amino acids.

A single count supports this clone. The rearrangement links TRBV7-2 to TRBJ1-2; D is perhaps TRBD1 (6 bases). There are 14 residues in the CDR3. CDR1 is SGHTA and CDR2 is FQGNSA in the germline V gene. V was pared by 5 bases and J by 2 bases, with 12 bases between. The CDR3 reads CASSPRQGNYGYTF. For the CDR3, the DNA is TGTGCCAGCAGCCCTCGCCAGGGGAACTATGGCTACACCTTC.

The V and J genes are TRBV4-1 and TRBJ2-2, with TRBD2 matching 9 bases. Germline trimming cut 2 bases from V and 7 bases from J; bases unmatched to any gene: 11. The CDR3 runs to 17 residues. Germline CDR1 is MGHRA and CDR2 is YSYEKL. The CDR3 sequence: CASSQKDGGRAIGELFF. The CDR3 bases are TGCGCCAGCAGCCAAAAAGACGGCGGGAGGGCCATCGGGGAGCTGTTTTTT.

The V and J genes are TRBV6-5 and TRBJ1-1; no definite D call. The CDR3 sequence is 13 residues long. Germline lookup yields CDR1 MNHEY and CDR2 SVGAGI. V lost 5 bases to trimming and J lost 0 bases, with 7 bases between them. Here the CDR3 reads CASSPTVNTEAFF. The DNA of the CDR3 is TGTGCCAGCAGTCCTACAGTGAACACTGAAGCTTTCTTT.

CDR3 coding DNA: TGTGCCATCAGTGGGGAAGGACAGGGGTTCAATCAGCCCCAGCATTTT. The encoded protein is CAISGEGQGFNQPQHF. V gene TRBV10-3 combines with J gene TRBJ1-5, with 9 bases fitting TRBD1. J lost 3 bases, V lost 4 bases, and 7 bases had no gene match. CDR3 length: 16 amino acids. Germline CDR1 and CDR2: ENHRY and SYGVKD.

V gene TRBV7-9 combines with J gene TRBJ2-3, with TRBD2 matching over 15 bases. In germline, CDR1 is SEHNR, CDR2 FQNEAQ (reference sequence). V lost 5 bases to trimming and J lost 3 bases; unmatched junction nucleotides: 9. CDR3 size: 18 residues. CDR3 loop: CASSAPPGLAGGTDTQYF. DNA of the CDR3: TGTGCCAGCAGCGCACCCCCGGGACTAGCGGGAGGTACAGATACGCAGTATTTT.

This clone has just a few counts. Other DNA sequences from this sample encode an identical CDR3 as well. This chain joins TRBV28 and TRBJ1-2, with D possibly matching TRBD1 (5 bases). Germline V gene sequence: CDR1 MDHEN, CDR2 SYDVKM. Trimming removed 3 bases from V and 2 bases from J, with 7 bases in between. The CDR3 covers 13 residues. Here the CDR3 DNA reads TGTGCCAGCAGTTTGCGGGGGAACTATGGCTACACCTTC. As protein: CASSLRGNYGYTF.

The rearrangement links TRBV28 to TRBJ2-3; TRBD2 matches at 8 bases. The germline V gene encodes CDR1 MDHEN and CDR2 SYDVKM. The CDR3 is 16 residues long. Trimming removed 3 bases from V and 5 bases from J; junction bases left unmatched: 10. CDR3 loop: CASSFPRSGNGDTQYF. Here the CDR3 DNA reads TGTGCCAGCAGTTTCCCCCGTAGCGGGAACGGAGATACGCAGTATTTT.

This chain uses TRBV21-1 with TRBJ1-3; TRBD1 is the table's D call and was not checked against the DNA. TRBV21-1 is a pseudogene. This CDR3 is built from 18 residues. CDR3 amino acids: CASSLRVGEQGSGNTIYF. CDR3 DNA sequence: TGTGCCAGCAGCCTACGGGTAGGTGAACAGGGGTCTGGAAACACCATATATTTT.

The CDR3 nucleotides read TGTGCCAGCAGTCAGAGAAGGCCGGAGACCTACGAGCAGTACTTC. Translated, it gives CASSQRRPETYEQYF. V is TRBV27 and J is TRBJ2-7, with no clear D. The CDR3 runs to 15 residues. Trimming removed 5 bases at V and 2 bases at J, with 16 bases between. Per the germline V gene, CDR1 is MNHEY and CDR2 is SMNVEV (reference sequence).

As DNA, the CDR3 is TGTGCCAGCAGCTTCGGACTAGCGAACACCGGGGAGCTGTTTTTT. Translation: CASSFGLANTGELFF. V gene TRBV5-4 combines with J gene TRBJ2-2; the match to TRBD2 covers 7 bases. The CDR3 runs to 15 residues. In germline, CDR1 is SGHNT, CDR2 YYREEE (reference sequence). V was clipped by 2 bases and J by 0 bases; unmatched bases: 1.

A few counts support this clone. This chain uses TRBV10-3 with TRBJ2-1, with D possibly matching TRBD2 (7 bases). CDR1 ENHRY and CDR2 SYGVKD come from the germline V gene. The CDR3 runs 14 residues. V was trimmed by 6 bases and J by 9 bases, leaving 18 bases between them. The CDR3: CAIRGGGRVGEQFF. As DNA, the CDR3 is TGTGCCATCAGGGGGGGCGGGAGAGTAGGTGAGCAGTTCTTC.

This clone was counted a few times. CDR3: CASSAQLAASYEQYF. The CDR3 region has the DNA TGTGCCAGCAGTGCCCAACTAGCGGCATCCTACGAGCAGTACTTC. The chain carries TRBV27 and TRBJ2-7; TRBD2 aligns across 8 bases. This CDR3 spans 15 amino acids. CDR1 and CDR2 from the germline V gene are MNHEY and SMNVEV (reference sequence). Unmatched junction bases numbered 7, after V lost 5 bases and J lost 1 base.

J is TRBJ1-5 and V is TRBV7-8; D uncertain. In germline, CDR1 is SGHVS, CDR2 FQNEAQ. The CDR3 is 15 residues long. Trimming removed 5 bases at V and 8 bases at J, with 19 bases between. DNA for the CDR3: TGTGCCAGCAGCCCTCCCGACGAGGACTTCGAGCCCCAGCATTTT. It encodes CASSPPDEDFEPQHF.

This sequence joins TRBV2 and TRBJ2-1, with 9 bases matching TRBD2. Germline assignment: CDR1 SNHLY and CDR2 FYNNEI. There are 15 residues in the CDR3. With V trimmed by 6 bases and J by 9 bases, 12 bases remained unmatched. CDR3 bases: TGTGCCAGCAGGTCCCTAGCGGGAAGGTCAGGTGAGCAGTTCTTC. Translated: CASRSLAGRSGEQFF.

For the CDR3, the DNA is TGCGCCAGCAGACCCGGACACATAGCTTCCTACGAGCAGTACTTC. As protein: CASRPGHIASYEQYF. The rearrangement joins TRBV4-1 to TRBJ2-7, with a weak D call TRBD1 (5 bases). Between the trimmed V and J ends, which lost 6 bases and 1 base, there was a span of 16 bases. CDR1 MGHRA and CDR2 YSYEKL come from the germline V gene. This CDR3 has 15 residues.

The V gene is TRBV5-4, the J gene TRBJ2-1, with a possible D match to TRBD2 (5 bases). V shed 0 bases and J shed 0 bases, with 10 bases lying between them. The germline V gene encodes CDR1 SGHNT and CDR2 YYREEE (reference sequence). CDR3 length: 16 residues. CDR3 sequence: CASSLASGSSYNEQFF. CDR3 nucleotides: TGTGCCAGCAGCTTGGCGAGCGGTAGCTCCTACAATGAGCAGTTCTTC.

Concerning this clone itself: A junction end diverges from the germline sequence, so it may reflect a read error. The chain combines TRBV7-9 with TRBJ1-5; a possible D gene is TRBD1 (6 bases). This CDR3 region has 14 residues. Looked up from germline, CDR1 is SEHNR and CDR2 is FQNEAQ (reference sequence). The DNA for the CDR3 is TGTTCCAGCAGCCCCCGACCAGGGGACCAGCCCCAGCATTTT. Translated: CSSSPRPGDQPQHF.

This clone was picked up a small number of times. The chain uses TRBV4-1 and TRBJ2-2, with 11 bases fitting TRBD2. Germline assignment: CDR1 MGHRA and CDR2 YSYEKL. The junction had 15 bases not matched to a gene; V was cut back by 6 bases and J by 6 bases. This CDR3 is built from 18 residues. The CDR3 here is CASRDPLAGERGAGELFF. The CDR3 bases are TGCGCCAGCAGGGATCCACTAGCGGGAGAGCGGGGTGCCGGGGAGCTGTTTTTT.

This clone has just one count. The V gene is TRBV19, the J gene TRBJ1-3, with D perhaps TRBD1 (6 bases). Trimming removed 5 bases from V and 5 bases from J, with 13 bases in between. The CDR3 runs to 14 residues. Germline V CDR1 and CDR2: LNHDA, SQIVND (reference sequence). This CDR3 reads CASSLQGRRNTIYF. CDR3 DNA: TGTGCCAGTAGTCTCCAGGGGCGCAGAAACACCATATATTTT.

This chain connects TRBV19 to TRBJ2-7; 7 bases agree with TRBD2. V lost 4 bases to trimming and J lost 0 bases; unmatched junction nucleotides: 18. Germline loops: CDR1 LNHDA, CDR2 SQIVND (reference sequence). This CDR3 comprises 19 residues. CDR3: CASSTFPPMGGGPSYEQYF. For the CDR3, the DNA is TGTGCCAGTAGTACCTTCCCACCAATGGGGGGAGGGCCCTCCTACGAGCAGTACTTC.